The 9 T cell receptor beta chains in this list originate from one sample, sequenced in a study of cytomegalovirus exposure and HLA in healthy donors. The data were produced by immunoSEQ multiplex PCR, yet TCRdb's version contains in-frame clones alone and is incomplete. The table shows some 140,000 clones, with just under 85% occurring only once. Material for sequencing was PBMCs. The receptors originated from a man aged 25 to 40 in good health and CMV-seropositive.

V usage is TRBV27 and J usage is TRBJ1-5; 9 bases are shared with TRBD1. The length of the CDR3 is 14 residues. Unmatched junction bases numbered 6, after V lost 6 bases and J lost 6 bases. Germline CDR1 is MNHEY and CDR2 is SMNVEV (reference sequence). The CDR3 is CASSGQGRSQPQHF. CDR3 nucleotide sequence: TGTGCCAGCAGCGGACAGGGGCGGAGTCAGCCCCAGCATTTT.

There are many counts of this clone. This rearrangement joins TRBV6-5 to TRBJ2-7; 8 nucleotides line up with TRBD1. Per the germline V gene, CDR1 is MNHEY and CDR2 is SVGAGI. This CDR3 spans 14 amino acids. J was trimmed by 6 bases and V by 5 bases; bases with no gene match: 9. The CDR3 DNA reads TGTGCCAGCAGTCCTTCGACAGGGGTTTCCGAGCAGTACTTC. Its protein product is CASSPSTGVSEQYF.

On this clone itself: Other DNA sequences in this specimen translate into the identical CDR3. J is TRBJ1-6 and V is TRBV7-9; TRBD1 matches 12 bases. V was clipped by 5 bases and J by 6 bases; unmatched bases: 2. The CDR3 totals 15 residues. CDR1 SEHNR and CDR2 FQNEAQ come from the germline V gene (reference sequence). CDR3 coding DNA: TGTGCCAGCAGCCCGGGACAGGGGGCTAATTCACCCCTCCACTTT. Translating gives CASSPGQGANSPLHF.

The chain joins TRBV4-3 to TRBJ1-6; D gene unclear. The CDR3 is 15 residues long. Germline CDR1 reads LGHNA; CDR2 reads YSLEER. Trimming took off 0 bases at V and 7 bases at J, with 10 bases between the two ends. Here the CDR3 reads CASSQDPSPNSPLHF. The DNA for the CDR3 is TGCGCCAGCAGCCAAGATCCCAGTCCCAATTCACCCCTCCACTTT.

V usage is TRBV9 and J usage is TRBJ1-1; TRBD1 matches 7 bases. The trim removed 4 bases at V and 6 bases at J, leaving 12 bases unmatched. This CDR3 contains 15 residues. The germline gives CDR1 SGDLS, CDR2 YYNGEE. This CDR3 is CASSPILGGPAEAFF. DNA for the CDR3: TGTGCCAGCAGCCCCATTCTAGGGGGCCCAGCTGAAGCTTTCTTT.

The V call is TRBV29-1, the J call TRBJ2-7; D not resolved. The CDR3 has 12 amino acids. V was clipped by 7 bases and J by 1 base, with 11 bases between them. The germline CDR1 and CDR2 sequences are SQVTM and ANQGSEA. The CDR3 is CSGAHTSYEQYF. CDR3 nucleotide sequence: TGCAGCGGGGCACACACATCCTACGAGCAGTACTTC.

The rearrangement joins TRBV19 to TRBJ2-3; 10 bases are shared with TRBD1. The V and J ends lost 5 bases and 3 bases, in that order; junction bases with no gene match: 8. Germline V gene data show CDR1 as LNHDA and CDR2 as SQIVND (reference sequence). The CDR3 loop spans 16 amino acids. The CDR3 nucleotides are TGTGCCAGTAGTCCCTGGAGACAGGGGGCAACAGATACGCAGTATTTT. It is translated as CASSPWRQGATDTQYF.

This clone came up once. Its ends do not fully match the called genes, so a read error is possible. The chain's CDR3 is CASSQDLRTGFDF. The DNA for the CDR3 is TGTGCCAGCAGCCAAGATCTGAGGACAGGGTTCGACTTT. This rearrangement joins TRBV4-2 to TRBJ1-1; 8 bases are shared with TRBD1. The CDR3 is 13 residues long. Germline V gene lookup returns CDR1 LGHNA and CDR2 YNFKEQ.

Only one count was recorded for this clone. The chain links TRBV13 to TRBJ1-1; TRBD1 matches 8 bases. Per the germline V gene, CDR1 is PRHDT and CDR2 is FYEKMQ (reference sequence). The junction had 4 bases not matched to a gene; V was cut back by 3 bases and J by 1 base. The CDR3 runs 15 residues. CDR3 loop: CASSFYRGGNTEAFF. The CDR3 DNA reads as TGTGCCAGCAGCTTCTACAGGGGGGGGAACACTGAAGCTTTCTTT.